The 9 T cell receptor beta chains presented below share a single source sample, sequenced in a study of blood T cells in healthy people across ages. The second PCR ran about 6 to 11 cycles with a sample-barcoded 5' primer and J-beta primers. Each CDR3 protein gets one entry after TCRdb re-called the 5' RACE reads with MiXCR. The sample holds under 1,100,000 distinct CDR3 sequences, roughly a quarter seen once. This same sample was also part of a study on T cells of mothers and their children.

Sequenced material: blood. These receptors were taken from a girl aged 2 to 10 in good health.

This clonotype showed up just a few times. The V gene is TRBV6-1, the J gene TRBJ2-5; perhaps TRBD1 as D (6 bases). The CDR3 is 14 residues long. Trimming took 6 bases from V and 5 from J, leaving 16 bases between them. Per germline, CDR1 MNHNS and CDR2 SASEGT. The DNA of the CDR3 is TGTGCCAGCAGCCATAAGGGGGTGGGTGAGACCCAGTACTTC. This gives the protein CASSHKGVGETQYF.

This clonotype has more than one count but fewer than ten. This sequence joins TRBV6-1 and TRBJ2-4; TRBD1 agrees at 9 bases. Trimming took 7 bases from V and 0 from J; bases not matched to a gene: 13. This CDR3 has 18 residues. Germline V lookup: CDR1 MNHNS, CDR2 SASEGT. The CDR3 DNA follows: TGTGCCAGCAACCCACGGGACAGGGAGCAACTAGCCAAAAACATTCAGTACTTC. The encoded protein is CASNPRDREQLAKNIQYF.

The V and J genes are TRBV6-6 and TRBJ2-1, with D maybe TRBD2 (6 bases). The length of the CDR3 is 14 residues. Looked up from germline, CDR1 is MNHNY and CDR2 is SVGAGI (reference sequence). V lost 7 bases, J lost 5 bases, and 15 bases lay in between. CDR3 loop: CASKVGTGNNEQFF. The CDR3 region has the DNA TGTGCCAGCAAGGTGGGGACTGGCAACAATGAGCAGTTCTTC.

CDR3 sequence: CSASVYEDNTDTQYF. Written as DNA, the CDR3 is TGCAGTGCTAGCGTTTACGAGGATAACACAGATACGCAGTATTTT. The chain uses TRBV20-1 and TRBJ2-3, with D unclear. Germline V gene sequence: CDR1 DFQATT, CDR2 SNEGSKA (reference sequence). V was trimmed by 3 bases and J by 2 bases, leaving 15 bases between them. The CDR3 extends over 15 amino acids.

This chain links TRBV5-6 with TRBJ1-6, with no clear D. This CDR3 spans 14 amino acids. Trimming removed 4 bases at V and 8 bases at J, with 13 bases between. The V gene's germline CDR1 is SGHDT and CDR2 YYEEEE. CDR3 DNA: TGTGCCAGCAGCCTCCCTCGATCGGATTCACCCCTCCACTTT. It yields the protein CASSLPRSDSPLHF.

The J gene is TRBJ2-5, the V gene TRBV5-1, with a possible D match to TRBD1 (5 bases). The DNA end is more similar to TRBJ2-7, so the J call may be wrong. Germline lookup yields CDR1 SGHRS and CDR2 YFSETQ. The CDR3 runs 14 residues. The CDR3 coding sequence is TGCGCCAGCAGCTTGATTACAGGAGTTTACGAGCAGTACTTC. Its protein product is CASSLITGVYEQYF.

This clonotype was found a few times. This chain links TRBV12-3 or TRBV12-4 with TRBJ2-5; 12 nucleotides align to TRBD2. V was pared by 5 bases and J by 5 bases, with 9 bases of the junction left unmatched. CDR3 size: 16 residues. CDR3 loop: CASSPPLAGGPETQYF. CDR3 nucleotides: TGTGCCAGCAGTCCTCCTCTAGCGGGGGGGCCCGAGACCCAGTACTTC.

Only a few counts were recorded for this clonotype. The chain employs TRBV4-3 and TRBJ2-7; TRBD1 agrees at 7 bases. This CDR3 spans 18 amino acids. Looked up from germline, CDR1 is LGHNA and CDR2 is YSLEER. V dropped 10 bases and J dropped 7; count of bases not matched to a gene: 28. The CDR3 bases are TGCGCCATCCCTAGGGAAGTGTTTGGAACCCAACTCAGGGGGGAGCAGTACTTC. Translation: CAIPREVFGTQLRGEQYF.

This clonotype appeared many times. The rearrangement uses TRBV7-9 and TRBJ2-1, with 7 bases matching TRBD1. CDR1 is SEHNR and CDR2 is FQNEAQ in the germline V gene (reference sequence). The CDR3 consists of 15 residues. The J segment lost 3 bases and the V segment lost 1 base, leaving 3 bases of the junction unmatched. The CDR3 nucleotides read TGTGCCAGCAGCTTAGGACAGGGAGACTACAATGAGCAGTTCTTC. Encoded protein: CASSLGQGDYNEQFF.